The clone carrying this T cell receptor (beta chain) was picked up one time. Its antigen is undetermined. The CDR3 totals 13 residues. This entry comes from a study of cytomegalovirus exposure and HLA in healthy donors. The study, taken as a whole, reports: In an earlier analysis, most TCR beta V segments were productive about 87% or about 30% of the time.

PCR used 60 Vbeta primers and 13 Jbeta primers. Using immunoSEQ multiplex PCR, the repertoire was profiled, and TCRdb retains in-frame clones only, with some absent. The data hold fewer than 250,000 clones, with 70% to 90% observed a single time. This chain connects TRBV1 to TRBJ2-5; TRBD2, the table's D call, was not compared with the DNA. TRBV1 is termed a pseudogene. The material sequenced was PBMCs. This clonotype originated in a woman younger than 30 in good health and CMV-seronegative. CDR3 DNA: TGCCCCCGGAGGCGGGGGGGTGTGGAGACCCAGTACTTC. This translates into CPRRRGGVETQYF.